The 4 T cell receptor beta chains in this list originate from one sample, sequenced in a study of beta chain features in type 1 diabetes. Regarding the study as a whole: When Type 1 diabetes patients were examined, their TCRB CDR3s proved moderately but significantly shorter in all four CD4+ subsets.

cDNA synthesis used the whole RNA isolate, giving expressed TCRB sequences. Profiled with immunoSEQ multiplex PCR; TCRdb holds only in-frame clones, not every one. The sample includes a few hundred thousand clones, roughly 12% of them seen just once. Their antigen targets remain unknown. Input material: naive CD4+ T cells from blood. The receptors stem from a woman younger than 35 with type 1 diabetes.

This clone turned up a few times. This chain links TRBV30 with TRBJ2-1; 14 bases line up with TRBD2. The V segment lost 2 bases and the J segment 15 bases; nucleotides outside the gene matches: 6. The CDR3 is made up of 13 amino acids. Per germline, CDR1 GTSNPN and CDR2 SVGIG (reference sequence). CDR3 bases: TGTGCCTGGAGTATCGGGACTAGCGGGAGAGGGTTCTTC. Translated: CAWSIGTSGRGFF.

The chain is built from TRBV7-2 and TRBJ2-7; 9 bases map to TRBD2. The CDR3 contains 14 residues. V trimming: 3 bases; J trimming: 6 bases; junction bases outside the gene matches: 6. Germline values: CDR1 SGHTA, CDR2 FQGNSA. The CDR3 spells CASSLGLAYSEQYV. CDR3 nucleotide sequence: TGTGCCAGCAGCTTGGGACTAGCTTACTCCGAGCAGTACGTC.

This clone was observed a few times. V gene TRBV7-9 combines with J gene TRBJ1-1; D is ambiguous. From germline, CDR1 is SEHNR and CDR2 FQNEAQ (reference sequence). The CDR3 has 12 residues. V lost 1 base and J lost 7, with 7 bases in between. The CDR3 spells CASSLVPGEAFF. DNA for the CDR3: TGTGCCAGCAGCTTAGTTCCGGGTGAAGCTTTCTTT.

Only a few counts were recorded for this clone. The chain couples TRBV30 to TRBJ1-4; no clear D gene. Per the germline V gene, CDR1 is GTSNPN and CDR2 is SVGIG (reference sequence). This CDR3 region has 14 residues. The germline V and J ends were trimmed by 3 bases and 7 bases, with 15 bases remaining between them. This CDR3 reads CAWSPGARGEKLFF. The CDR3, as DNA: TGTGCCTGGAGCCCCGGAGCTAGAGGTGAAAAACTGTTTTTT.